The clone carrying this TCR beta chain has only a few counts. Its specificity is unknown. The rectum was sampled with one to two pinch biopsies at colonoscopy. Ulcerative colitis patients received no immunosuppressive medication before the diagnostic colonoscopy. Sequencing was at survey level. Samples were sequenced at Survey level, maximum 500,000 reads. Only in-frame clones appear in the TCRdb table, and some are missing; sequencing was by immunoSEQ multiplex PCR. The table records around 34,000 clones, roughly 81% of them present only once. This entry comes from a study of pediatric ulcerative colitis. General study results and limits: Compared with controls, ulcerative colitis showed greater blood-rectum clone sharing.

The CDR3 length is 13 residues. V lost 1 base, J lost 4 bases, and 7 bases lay in between. CDR1 SEHNR and CDR2 FQNEAQ come from the germline V gene (reference sequence). This chain links TRBV7-9 with TRBJ1-1; possibly TRBD1 for D (6 bases). The sequence came from a boy between 10 and 17 years old with mild ulcerative colitis. The sequenced material came from gut tissue. In nucleotides, the CDR3 is TGTGCCAGCAGCTTAGAGGGGGGCACTGAAGCTTTCTTT. This translates into CASSLEGGTEAFF.